This passage covers 14 T cell receptor beta chains from one sample sequenced in a study of shared clonotypes between healthy human individuals. The table came from immunoSEQ multiplex PCR; TCRdb's copy has only in-frame clones and leaves some out. The sample holds 100,000 to 120,000 clones, 55% to 80% seen once. The sequenced material came from memory CD8+ T cells sorted from blood. Subset in this sample: CD45RO+ cells pooled with CCR7-negative TemRA cells. These receptors were collected from a woman younger than 45 in good health.

The CDR3 DNA follows: TGTGCCAGCAGTTACTACCCCTACTCACGGGATGAGCAGTTCTTC. It translates to CASSYYPYSRDEQFF. The chain is built from TRBV6-6 and TRBJ2-1; D is unclear. Per germline, CDR1 MNHNY and CDR2 SVGAGI (reference sequence). The CDR3 runs 15 residues. V lost 1 base and J 8 bases, leaving 15 bases between the germline ends.

This clone was seen a handful of times. This chain uses TRBV7-2 with TRBJ2-7, with D possibly being TRBD2 (6 bases). This CDR3 is built from 15 residues. Trimming shortened V by 4 bases and J by 3 bases, and 16 bases separated the two germline ends. Germline values: CDR1 SGHTA, CDR2 FQGNSA. CDR3 sequence reads: CASSYGAGGVYEQYF. CDR3 coding DNA: TGTGCCAGCAGCTACGGAGCGGGCGGCGTCTACGAGCAGTACTTC.

This clone was observed once. The chain is built from TRBV19 and TRBJ2-2, with D uncertain. Trimming removed 6 bases at V and 1 base at J, with 6 bases between. CDR1 is LNHDA, CDR2 SQIVND, per germline (reference sequence). The CDR3 runs to 13 residues. The CDR3, as DNA: TGTGCCAGTAGGGTCCAGAACACCGGGGAGCTGTTTTTT. Translation gives CASRVQNTGELFF.

The chain links TRBV6-6 to TRBJ1-2; possible D gene TRBD1, 6 bases. In germline, CDR1 is MNHNY, CDR2 SVGAGI (reference sequence). Trimming pared 5 bases from V and 4 bases from J, leaving 20 bases between. The CDR3 has 16 residues. CDR3: CASSKGSSQGFYGYTF. In DNA, the CDR3 is TGTGCCAGCAGTAAGGGAAGCTCACAGGGATTCTATGGCTACACCTTC.

V and J are TRBV7-8 and TRBJ2-7; 14 bases map to TRBD2. The CDR3 is 17 residues long. The germline V gene has CDR1 SGHVS and CDR2 FQNEAQ. Losses at the gene ends were 4 bases for V and 1 base for J; bases not matched to a gene: 6. CDR3 sequence (DNA): TGTGCCAGCAGCTCGCCTGGACTAGCGGGAGGTTCCTACGAGCAGTACTTC. Translated, it gives CASSSPGLAGGSYEQYF.

The chain joins TRBV6-4 to TRBJ2-3; D unresolved. There are 14 residues in the CDR3. The germline V and J ends were trimmed by 2 bases and 2 bases, with 8 bases remaining between them. Germline lookup yields CDR1 MRHNA and CDR2 SNTAGT. The CDR3: CASSDEPTTDTQYF. The CDR3 bases are TGTGCCAGCAGTGACGAGCCGACCACAGATACGCAGTATTTT.

As regards this clone: The junction does not match germline at one end; this may be a read error. The chain recombines TRBV4-1 with TRBJ2-7, with 7 nucleotides matching TRBD1. CDR3 size: 16 residues. Germline CDR1 and CDR2: MGHRA and YSYEKL. Written as DNA, the CDR3 is TGTGCCAGCAGCCAAGATCAGGGGGACCTTGACTACGAGCAGTACTTC. It translates to CASSQDQGDLDYEQYF.

This clone occurred many times. CDR3 sequence (DNA): TGTGCCAGTAGTATCTCGACAGGGGCGTACGAGCAGTACTTC. This codes for CASSISTGAYEQYF. The chain combines TRBV19 with TRBJ2-7; the match to TRBD1 covers 8 bases. V was pared by 3 bases and J by 4 bases, with 5 bases of the junction left unmatched. CDR3 size: 14 residues. Germline V gene sequence: CDR1 LNHDA, CDR2 SQIVND (reference sequence).

V and J are TRBV13 and TRBJ2-3, with D unclear. This CDR3 is built from 15 residues. Deletions cut 5 bases from V and 8 bases from J, with 20 bases between. Germline CDR1 PRHDT, CDR2 FYEKMQ (reference sequence). The CDR3, as DNA: TGTGCCAGCAGCCAACGCCGGGTTCTGTGGGTTACGCAGTATTTT. Protein product: CASSQRRVLWVTQYF. Full variable domain (remainder filled in from reference TRBV13 and TRBJ2-3): AAGVIQSPRHLIKEKRETATLKCYPIPRHDTVYWYQQGPGQDPQFLISFYEKMQSDKGSIPDRFSAQQFSDYHSELNMSSLELGDSALYFCASSQRRVLWVTQYFGPGTRLTVL.

The chain links TRBV5-6 to TRBJ1-5; TRBD1 matches at 9 bases. The V segment lost 6 bases and the J segment 5 bases; nucleotides outside the gene matches: 9. This CDR3 spans 15 amino acids. Germline values: CDR1 SGHDT, CDR2 YYEEEE. The CDR3 spells CASTLWGQGYQPQHF. The CDR3 bases are TGTGCCAGCACCCTATGGGGACAGGGATATCAGCCCCAGCATTTT.

J is TRBJ1-5 and V is TRBV27, with no clear D. Germline V lookup: CDR1 MNHEY, CDR2 SMNVEV (reference sequence). The V gene lost 0 bases and the J gene lost 0 bases, with 9 bases spanning the gap. The CDR3 extends over 16 amino acids. The CDR3 spells CASSLSSRPSNQPQHF. The CDR3 bases are TGTGCCAGCAGTTTATCATCCAGACCTAGCAATCAGCCCCAGCATTTT.

The sample holds one count of this clone. The chain is built from TRBV7-8 and TRBJ2-7; D tentatively fits TRBD1 or TRBD2 (5 bases each). The germline V gene encodes CDR1 SGHVS and CDR2 FQNEAQ. Trimming pared 0 bases from V and 3 bases from J, leaving 15 bases between. The CDR3 loop spans 16 amino acids. CDR3 amino acids: CASSLAVFRDLYEQYF. The CDR3 DNA reads as TGTGCCAGCAGCTTAGCGGTCTTCCGGGACCTCTACGAGCAGTACTTC.

This clone was observed once. This chain joins TRBV7-9 and TRBJ2-7; no clear D gene. Deletions cut 5 bases from V and 4 bases from J, with 9 bases between. Germline V gives CDR1 SEHNR, CDR2 FQNEAQ (reference sequence). The length of the CDR3 is 12 residues. CDR3 sequence reads: CASSHGLYEQYF. The CDR3 DNA reads as TGTGCCAGCAGCCACGGCTTGTACGAGCAGTACTTC.

The chain uses TRBV4-3 and TRBJ1-4; 9 bases are shared with TRBD1. Germline values: CDR1 LGHNA, CDR2 YSLEER. The junction had 8 bases not matched to a gene; V was cut back by 4 bases and J by 8 bases. The CDR3 loop spans 15 amino acids. CDR3: CASSPLQGQGEKLFF. The CDR3 nucleotides are TGCGCCAGCAGCCCCCTCCAGGGACAGGGCGAAAAACTGTTTTTT.